The rows below give T cell receptor beta chains drawn from one sample of a study of PD-1 blockade in classical Hodgkin lymphoma. TCRdb's copy holds only in-frame clones and misses some; the assay was immunoSEQ multiplex PCR. The top ten hold roughly 1.2% of the sample, which has some 22,000 clones, about 72% seen once. Sequences were derived from CD4+ T cells from blood, sampled before the fourth cycle of nivolumab. All receptors come from a human donor with classical Hodgkin lymphoma. Both conserved end residues are part of each CDR3. D genes are given only for firm matches. Not all rows give a size; the values are once, few, many and, for expanded clones, a class.

size: few; D: NA; J: TRBJ1-2; V: TRBV4-2; CDR3: CASSPLPGRGRDNYGYTF; DNA: TGTGCCAGCAGCCCACTCCCGGGCAGGGGTAGGGATAACTATGGCTACACCTTC
size: NA; D: TRBD2; J: TRBJ2-1; V: TRBV2; CDR3: CASSVSGGFSYNEQFF; DNA: TGTGCCAGCAGTGTTTCGGGGGGATTCTCCTACAATGAGCAGTTCTTC
size: NA; D: NA; J: TRBJ2-6; V: TRBV29-1; CDR3: CSVADSGANVLTF; DNA: TGCAGCGTCGCTGACTCTGGGGCCAACGTCCTGACTTTC
size: few; D: NA; J: TRBJ1-6; V: TRBV19; CDR3: CASRPPGRRFGDSPLHF; DNA: TGTGCCAGTAGACCCCCGGGACGCCGATTTGGGGATTCACCCCTCCACTTT
size: NA; D: NA; J: TRBJ1-2; V: TRBV20-1; CDR3: CSAPPGVGYTF; DNA: TGCAGTGCCCCACCCGGGGTAGGCTACACCTTC
size: NA; D: TRBD1; J: TRBJ2-7; V: TRBV5-6; CDR3: CASSLQGQGAGEQYF; DNA: TGTGCCAGCAGCTTGCAGGGACAGGGGGCAGGAGAGCAGTACTTC
size: NA; D: NA; J: TRBJ1-5; V: TRBV7-2; CDR3: CASSPPGESQPQHF; DNA: TGTGCCAGCAGCCCACCAGGGGAATCGCAGCCCCAGCATTTT
size: NA; D: NA; J: TRBJ2-7; V: TRBV7-9; CDR3: CASSSTGSYEQYF; DNA: TGTGCCAGCAGCTCGACAGGTTCCTACGAGCAGTACTTC
size: NA; D: NA; J: TRBJ1-3; V: TRBV9; CDR3: CASSPADRIGNTIYF; DNA: TGTGCCAGCAGCCCCGCTGACAGGATTGGAAACACCATATATTTT
size: NA; D: TRBD2; J: TRBJ2-4; V: TRBV9; CDR3: CASSPGMRGGENIQYF; DNA: TGTGCCAGCAGCCCTGGGATGCGGGGGGGGGAAAACATTCAGTACTTC
size: NA; D: NA; J: TRBJ2-7; V: TRBV20-1; CDR3: CSARPEQYF; DNA: TGCAGTGCTAGACCCGAGCAGTACTTC
size: NA; D: NA; J: TRBJ1-2; V: TRBV7-9; CDR3: CASSLARRLILDGYTF; DNA: TGTGCCAGCAGCTTAGCCAGGCGACTTATCCTGGATGGCTACACCTTC
size: NA; D: TRBD1; J: TRBJ2-5; V: TRBV7-2; CDR3: CASSIRDSSRETQYF; DNA: TGTGCCAGCAGCATCCGGGACAGTTCCCGAGAGACCCAGTACTTC
size: NA; D: TRBD1; J: TRBJ2-3; V: TRBV19; CDR3: CASSTTGAVDTQYF; DNA: TGTGCCAGTAGTACCACAGGGGCGGTAGATACGCAGTATTTT
size: NA; D: NA; J: TRBJ1-4; V: TRBV28; CDR3: CASGERGEKLFF; DNA: TGTGCCAGCGGAGAGAGAGGGGAAAAACTGTTTTTT
size: few; D: TRBD1; J: TRBJ2-3; V: TRBV7-2; CDR3: CASSLQGFGTDTQYF; DNA: TGTGCCAGCAGCCTACAGGGGTTTGGCACAGATACGCAGTATTTT
size: NA; D: TRBD1; J: TRBJ2-7; V: TRBV7-2; CDR3: CASSLIRGPNEQYF; DNA: TGTGCCAGCAGCCTAATCAGGGGGCCCAACGAGCAGTACTTC
size: NA; D: TRBD1; J: TRBJ1-2; V: TRBV28; CDR3: CASSLGQGRHYGYTF; DNA: TGTGCCAGCAGTCTCGGACAGGGACGTCACTATGGCTACACCTTC
size: NA; D: NA; J: TRBJ1-5; V: TRBV5-1; CDR3: CASSLEGSNQPQHF; DNA: TGCGCCAGCAGCTTGGAAGGGTCGAATCAGCCCCAGCATTTT
size: NA; D: NA; J: TRBJ2-3; V: TRBV18; CDR3: CASSPMSRATDTQYF; DNA: TGTGCCAGCTCACCTATGTCAAGGGCGACAGATACGCAGTATTTT
size: NA; D: NA; J: TRBJ1-6; V: TRBV19; CDR3: CASSSRTGAGSPLHF; DNA: TGTGCCAGTAGTTCGCGGACGGGGGCTGGTTCACCCCTCCACTTT
size: NA; D: NA; J: TRBJ2-5; V: TRBV4-1; CDR3: CASSQAGTAGQYF; DNA: TGCGCCAGCAGCCAGGCAGGCACCGCGGGGCAGTACTTC
size: NA; D: NA; J: TRBJ1-5; V: TRBV6-1; CDR3: CASSGGRVNQPQHF; DNA: TGTGCCAGCAGTGGGGGCAGGGTTAATCAGCCCCAGCATTTT
size: few; D: NA; J: TRBJ2-5; V: TRBV7-9; CDR3: CASSLGAGQETQYF; DNA: TGTGCCAGCAGCTTAGGGGCAGGCCAAGAGACCCAGTACTTC
size: NA; D: TRBD1; J: TRBJ2-3; V: TRBV6-4; CDR3: CASSRGQGVTDTQYF; DNA: TGTGCCAGCAGTAGGGGACAGGGGGTCACAGATACGCAGTATTTT
size: few; D: NA; J: TRBJ1-2; V: TRBV2; CDR3: CASSSETGTYGYTF; DNA: TGTGCCAGCAGTTCTGAGACAGGCACCTATGGCTACACCTTC
size: few; D: NA; J: TRBJ1-5; V: TRBV19; CDR3: CASNQARDSNQPQHF; DNA: TGTGCCAGTAATCAAGCCAGGGACAGCAATCAGCCCCAGCATTTT
size: NA; D: NA; J: TRBJ2-2; V: TRBV5-4; CDR3: CASSYLTGQNTGELFF; DNA: TGTGCCAGCAGCTATTTAACGGGACAGAACACCGGGGAGCTGTTTTTT
size: once; D: NA; J: TRBJ2-1; V: TRBV28; CDR3: CASTGTYNEQFF; DNA: TGTGCCAGTACGGGAACCTACAATGAGCAGTTCTTC